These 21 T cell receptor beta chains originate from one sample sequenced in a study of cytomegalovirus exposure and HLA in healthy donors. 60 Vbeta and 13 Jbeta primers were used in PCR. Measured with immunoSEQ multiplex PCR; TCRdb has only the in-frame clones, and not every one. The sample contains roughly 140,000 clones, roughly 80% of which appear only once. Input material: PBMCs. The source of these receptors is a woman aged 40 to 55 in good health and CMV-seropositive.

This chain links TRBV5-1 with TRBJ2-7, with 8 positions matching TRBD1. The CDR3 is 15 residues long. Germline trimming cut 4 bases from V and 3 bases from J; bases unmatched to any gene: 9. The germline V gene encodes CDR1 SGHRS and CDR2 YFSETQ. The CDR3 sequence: CASSTGQVRGYEQYF. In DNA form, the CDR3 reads TGCGCCAGCAGCACGGGACAGGTTAGAGGCTACGAGCAGTACTTC.

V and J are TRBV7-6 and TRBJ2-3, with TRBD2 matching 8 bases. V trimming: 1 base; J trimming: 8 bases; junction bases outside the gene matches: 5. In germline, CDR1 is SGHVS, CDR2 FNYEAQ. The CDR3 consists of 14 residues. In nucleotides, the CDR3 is TGTGCCAGCAGCTTAGGGCGGGGGGCGATTACGCAGTATTTT. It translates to CASSLGRGAITQYF.

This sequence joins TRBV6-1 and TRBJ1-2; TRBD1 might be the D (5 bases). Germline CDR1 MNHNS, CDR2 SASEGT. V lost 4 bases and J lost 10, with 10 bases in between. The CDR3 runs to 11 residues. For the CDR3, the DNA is TGTGCCAGCAGTGGAGGAGGGGACTACACCTTC. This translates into CASSGGGDYTF.

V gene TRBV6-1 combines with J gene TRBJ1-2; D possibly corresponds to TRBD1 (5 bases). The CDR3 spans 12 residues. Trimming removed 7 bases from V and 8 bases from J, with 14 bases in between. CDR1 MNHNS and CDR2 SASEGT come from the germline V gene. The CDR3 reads CASTTGLGGYTF. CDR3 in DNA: TGTGCCAGCACTACGGGACTAGGGGGCTACACCTTC.

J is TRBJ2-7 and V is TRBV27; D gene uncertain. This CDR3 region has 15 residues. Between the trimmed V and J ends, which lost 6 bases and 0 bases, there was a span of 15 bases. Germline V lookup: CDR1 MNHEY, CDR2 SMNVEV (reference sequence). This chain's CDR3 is CASSPSEAFSYEQYF. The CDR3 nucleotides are TGTGCCAGCAGCCCCTCAGAGGCGTTCTCCTACGAGCAGTACTTC.

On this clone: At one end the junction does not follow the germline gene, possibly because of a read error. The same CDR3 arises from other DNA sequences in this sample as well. The CDR3, as DNA: TGCGCCAGCCCCGTATGCGAGGGTCACGGGGGAGACACTGAGGCTTTCTTT. The encoded protein is CASPVCEGHGGDTEAFF. The chain couples TRBV23-1 to TRBJ1-1; weak D call: TRBD1 (5 bases). TRBV23-1 has ORF status, its function being uncertain. The CDR3 contains 17 residues.

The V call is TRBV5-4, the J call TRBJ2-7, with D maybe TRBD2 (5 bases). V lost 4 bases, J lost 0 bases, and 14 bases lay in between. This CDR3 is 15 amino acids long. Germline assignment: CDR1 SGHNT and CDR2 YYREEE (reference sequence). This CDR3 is CASSPSGYFSYEQYF. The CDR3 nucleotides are TGTGCCAGCAGCCCCAGCGGTTACTTCTCCTACGAGCAGTACTTC.

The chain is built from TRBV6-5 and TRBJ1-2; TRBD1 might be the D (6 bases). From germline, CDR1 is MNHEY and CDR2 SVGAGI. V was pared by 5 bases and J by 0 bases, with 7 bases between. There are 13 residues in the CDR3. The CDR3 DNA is TGTGCCAGCAGTAGACAGGCTAACTATGGCTACACCTTC. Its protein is CASSRQANYGYTF.

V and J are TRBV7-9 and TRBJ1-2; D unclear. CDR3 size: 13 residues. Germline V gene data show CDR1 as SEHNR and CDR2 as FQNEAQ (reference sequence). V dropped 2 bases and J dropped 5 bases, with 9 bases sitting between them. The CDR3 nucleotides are TGTGCCAGCAGCTTACTGGAACTATATGGCTACACCTTC. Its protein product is CASSLLELYGYTF. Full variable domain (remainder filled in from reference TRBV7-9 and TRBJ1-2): DTGVSQNPRHKITKRGQNVTFRCDPISEHNRLYWYRQTLGQGPEFLTYFQNEAQLEKSRLLSDRFSAERPKGSFSTLEIQRTEQGDSAMYLCASSLLELYGYTFGSGTRLTVV.

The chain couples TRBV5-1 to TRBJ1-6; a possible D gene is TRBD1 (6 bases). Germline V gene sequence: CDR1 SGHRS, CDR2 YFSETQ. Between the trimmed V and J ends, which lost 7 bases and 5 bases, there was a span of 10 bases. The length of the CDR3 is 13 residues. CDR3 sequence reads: CASRDRNNSPLHF. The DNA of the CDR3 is TGCGCCAGCCGTGACAGGAATAATTCACCCCTCCACTTT.

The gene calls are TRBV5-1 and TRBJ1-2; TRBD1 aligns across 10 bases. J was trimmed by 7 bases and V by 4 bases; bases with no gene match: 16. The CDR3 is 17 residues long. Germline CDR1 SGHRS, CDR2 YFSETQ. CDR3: CASSPTPSTGGLRGYTF. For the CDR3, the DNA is TGCGCCAGCAGCCCTACTCCGTCGACAGGGGGCCTACGTGGCTACACCTTC.

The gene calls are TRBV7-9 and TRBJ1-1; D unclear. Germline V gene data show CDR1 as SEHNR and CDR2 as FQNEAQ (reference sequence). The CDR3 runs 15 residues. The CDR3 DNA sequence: TGTACCGGCAGCTTAGCGGCCGGTCGGGTCACTGAAGCTTTCTTT. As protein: CTGSLAAGRVTEAFF. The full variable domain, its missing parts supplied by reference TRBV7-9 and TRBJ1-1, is DTGVSQNPRHKITKRGQNVTFRCDPISEHNRLYWYRQTLGQGPEFLTYFQNEAQLEKSRLLSDRFSAERPKGSFSTLEIQRTEQGDSAMYLCTGSLAAGRVTEAFFGQGTRLTVV.

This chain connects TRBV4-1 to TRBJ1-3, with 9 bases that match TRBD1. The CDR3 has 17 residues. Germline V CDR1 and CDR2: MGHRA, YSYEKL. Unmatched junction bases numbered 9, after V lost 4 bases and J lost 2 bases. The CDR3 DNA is TGCGCCAGCAGCCCTACGGGACAGGGCGAGCCTGGAAACACCATATATTTT. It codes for CASSPTGQGEPGNTIYF.

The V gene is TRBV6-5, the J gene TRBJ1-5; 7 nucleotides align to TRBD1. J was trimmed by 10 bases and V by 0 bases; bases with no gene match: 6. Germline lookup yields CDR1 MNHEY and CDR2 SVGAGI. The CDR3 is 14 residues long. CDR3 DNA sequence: TGTGCCAGCAGTTACTCGATTACAGGGGCACCCCAGCATTTT. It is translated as CASSYSITGAPQHF.

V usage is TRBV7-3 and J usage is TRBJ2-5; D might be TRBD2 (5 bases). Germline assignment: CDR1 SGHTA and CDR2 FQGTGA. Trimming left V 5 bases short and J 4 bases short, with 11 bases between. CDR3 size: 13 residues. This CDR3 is CASSPFEGETQYF. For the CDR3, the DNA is TGTGCCAGCAGCCCCTTCGAGGGAGAGACCCAGTACTTC.

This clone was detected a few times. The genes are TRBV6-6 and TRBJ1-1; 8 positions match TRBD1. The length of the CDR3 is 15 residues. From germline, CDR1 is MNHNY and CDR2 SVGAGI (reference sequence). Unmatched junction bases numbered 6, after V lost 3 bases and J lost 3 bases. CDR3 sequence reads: CASSYAGQAYTEAFF. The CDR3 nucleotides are TGTGCCAGCAGTTATGCGGGACAGGCCTACACTGAAGCTTTCTTT.

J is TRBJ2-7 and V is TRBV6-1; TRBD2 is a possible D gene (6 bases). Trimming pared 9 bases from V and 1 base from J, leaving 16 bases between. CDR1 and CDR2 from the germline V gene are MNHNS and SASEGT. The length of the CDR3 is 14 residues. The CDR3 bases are TGTGCCAGTCGTGTTCAGGAGGGGTCCTACGAGCAGTACTTC. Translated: CASRVQEGSYEQYF.

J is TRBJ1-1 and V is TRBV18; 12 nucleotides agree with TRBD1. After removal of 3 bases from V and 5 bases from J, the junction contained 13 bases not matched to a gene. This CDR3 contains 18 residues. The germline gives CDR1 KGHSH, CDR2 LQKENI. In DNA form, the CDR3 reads TGTGCCAGCTCACCCGGTACGCTGGGGACAGGGGGCCGGACTGAAGCTTTCTTT. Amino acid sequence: CASSPGTLGTGGRTEAFF.

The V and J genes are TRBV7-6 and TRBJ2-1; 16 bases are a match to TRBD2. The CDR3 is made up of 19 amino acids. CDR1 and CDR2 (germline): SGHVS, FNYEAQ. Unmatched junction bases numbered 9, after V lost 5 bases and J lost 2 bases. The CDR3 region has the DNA TGTGCCAGCAGCGGGTCCGGGACTAGCGGGGGGGTGACCTACAATGAGCAGTTCTTC. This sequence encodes CASSGSGTSGGVTYNEQFF.

The CDR3 DNA reads TGTGCCAGCAGTTACTGGCACAGGGGAAGCGAGCAGTACTTC. Encoded protein: CASSYWHRGSEQYF. The chain couples TRBV6-5 to TRBJ2-7; 7 bases are shared with TRBD1. With 1 base clipped from V and 6 bases from J, the junction kept 6 bases outside the gene matches. CDR3 length equals 14 residues. Per the germline V gene, CDR1 is MNHEY and CDR2 is SVGAGI.

This CDR3 is CASRIVRGSGNTIYF. In nucleotides, the CDR3 is TGTGCCAGCAGAATCGTGAGGGGGTCTGGAAACACCATATATTTT. This chain connects TRBV28 to TRBJ1-3, with a tentative D call TRBD1 (6 bases). CDR3 size: 15 residues. CDR1 and CDR2 from the germline V gene are MDHEN and SYDVKM. Trimming left V 6 bases short and J 1 base short, with 13 bases between.